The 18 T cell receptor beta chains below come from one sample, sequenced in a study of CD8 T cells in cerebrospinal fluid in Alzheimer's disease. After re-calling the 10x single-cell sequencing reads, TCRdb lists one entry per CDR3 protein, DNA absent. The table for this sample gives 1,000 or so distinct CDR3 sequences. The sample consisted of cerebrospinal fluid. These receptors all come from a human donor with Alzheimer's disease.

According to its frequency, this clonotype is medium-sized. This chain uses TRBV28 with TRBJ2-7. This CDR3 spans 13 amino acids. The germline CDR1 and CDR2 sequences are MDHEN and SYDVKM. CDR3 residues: CASFNQGPYEQYF.

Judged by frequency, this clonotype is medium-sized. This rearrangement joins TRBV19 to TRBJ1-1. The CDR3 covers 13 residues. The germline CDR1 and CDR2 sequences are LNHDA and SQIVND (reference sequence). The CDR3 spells CASSADMNTEAFF.

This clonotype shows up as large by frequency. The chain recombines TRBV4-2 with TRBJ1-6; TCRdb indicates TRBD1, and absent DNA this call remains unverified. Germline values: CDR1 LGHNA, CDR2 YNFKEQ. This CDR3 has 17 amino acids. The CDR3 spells CASSQVNRGSYNSPLHF.

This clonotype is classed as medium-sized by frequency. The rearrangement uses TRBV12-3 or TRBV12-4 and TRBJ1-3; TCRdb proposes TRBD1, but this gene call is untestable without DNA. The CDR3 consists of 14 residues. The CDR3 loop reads CASSRTGSGNTIYF.

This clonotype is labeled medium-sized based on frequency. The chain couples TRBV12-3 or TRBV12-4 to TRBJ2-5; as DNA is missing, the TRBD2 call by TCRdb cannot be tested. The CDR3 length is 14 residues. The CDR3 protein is CASTSGGAWETQYF.

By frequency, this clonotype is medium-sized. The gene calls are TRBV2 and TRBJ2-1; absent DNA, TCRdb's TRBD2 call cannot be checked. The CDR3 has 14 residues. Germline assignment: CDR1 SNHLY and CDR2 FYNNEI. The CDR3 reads CASSELTRDNEQFF.

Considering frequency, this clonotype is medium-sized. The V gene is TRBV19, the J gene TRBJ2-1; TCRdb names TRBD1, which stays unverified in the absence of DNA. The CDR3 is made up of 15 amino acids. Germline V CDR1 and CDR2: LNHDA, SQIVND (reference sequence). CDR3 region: CASSSGTGASDEQFF.

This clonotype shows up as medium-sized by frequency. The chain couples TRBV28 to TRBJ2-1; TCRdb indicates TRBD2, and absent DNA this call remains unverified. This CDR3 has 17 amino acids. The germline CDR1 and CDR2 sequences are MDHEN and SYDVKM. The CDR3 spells CASSPQPGLAGGNEQFF.

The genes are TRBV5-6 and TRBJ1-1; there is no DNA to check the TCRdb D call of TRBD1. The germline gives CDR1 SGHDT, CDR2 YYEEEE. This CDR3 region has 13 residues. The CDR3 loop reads CASRAQGGAEAFF. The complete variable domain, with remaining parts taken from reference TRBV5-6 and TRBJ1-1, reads DAGVTQSPTHLIKTRGQQVTLRCSPKSGHDTVSWYQQALGQGPQFIFQYYEEEERQRGNFPDRFSGHQFPNYSSELNVNALLLGDSALYLCASRAQGGAEAFFGQGTRLTVV.

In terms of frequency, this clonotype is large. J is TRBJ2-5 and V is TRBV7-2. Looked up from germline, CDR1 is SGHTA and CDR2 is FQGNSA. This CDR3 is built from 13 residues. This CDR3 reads CASSQEGIQTQYF.

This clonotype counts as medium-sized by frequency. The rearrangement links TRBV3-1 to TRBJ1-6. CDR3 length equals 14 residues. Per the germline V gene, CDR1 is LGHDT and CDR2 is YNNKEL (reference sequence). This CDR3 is CASKVGGPNSPLHF.

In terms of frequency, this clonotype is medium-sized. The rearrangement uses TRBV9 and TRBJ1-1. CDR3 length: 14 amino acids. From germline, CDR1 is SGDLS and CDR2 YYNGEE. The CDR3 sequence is CASSVGADNTEAFF.

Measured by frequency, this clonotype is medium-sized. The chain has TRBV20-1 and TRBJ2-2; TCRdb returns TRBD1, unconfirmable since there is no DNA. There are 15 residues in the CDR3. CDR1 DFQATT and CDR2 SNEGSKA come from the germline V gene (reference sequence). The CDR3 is CSARPWDSYTGELFF.

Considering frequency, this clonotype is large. The CDR3 region is CASSLSGYGYTF. The chain links TRBV7-3 to TRBJ1-2. CDR1 and CDR2 from the germline V gene are SGHTA and FQGTGA. The CDR3 covers 12 residues. Full variable domain (remainder filled in from reference TRBV7-3 and TRBJ1-2): GAGVSQTPSNKVTEKGKYVELRCDPISGHTALYWYRQSLGQGPEFLIYFQGTGAADDSGLPNDRFFAVRPEGSVSTLKIQRTERGDSAVYLCASSLSGYGYTFGSGTRLTVV.

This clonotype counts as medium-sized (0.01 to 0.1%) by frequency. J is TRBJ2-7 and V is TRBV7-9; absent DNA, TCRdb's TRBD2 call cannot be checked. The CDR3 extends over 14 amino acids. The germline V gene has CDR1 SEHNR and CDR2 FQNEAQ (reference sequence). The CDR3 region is CASSGSLLYYEQYF.

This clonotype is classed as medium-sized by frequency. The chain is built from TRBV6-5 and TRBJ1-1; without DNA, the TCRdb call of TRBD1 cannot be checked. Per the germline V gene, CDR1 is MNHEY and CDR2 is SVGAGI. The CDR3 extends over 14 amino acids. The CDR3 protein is CASSRDRVNTEAFF.

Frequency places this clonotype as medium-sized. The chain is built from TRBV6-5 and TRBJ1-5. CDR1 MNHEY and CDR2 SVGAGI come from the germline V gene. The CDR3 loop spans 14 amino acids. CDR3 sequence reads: CASRDGNSNQPQHF.

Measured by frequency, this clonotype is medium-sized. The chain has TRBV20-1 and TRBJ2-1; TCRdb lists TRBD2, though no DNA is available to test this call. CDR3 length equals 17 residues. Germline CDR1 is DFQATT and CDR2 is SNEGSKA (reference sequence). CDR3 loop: CSAPPGGAGGAHNEQFF.